A single TCR beta chain is shown here with its context. The entry originates in a study of blood T cell repertoires in COVID-19. V was trimmed by 1 base and J by 4 bases, leaving 11 bases between them. The CDR3 covers 15 residues. Germline values: CDR1 LGHDT, CDR2 YNNKEL (reference sequence). TCRdb's copy holds only in-frame clones and misses some; the assay was immunoSEQ multiplex PCR. Found here are approximately 310,000 clones, roughly 89% of them singletons; the top ten hold approximately 5.5%. Specimen: PBMCs or T cells enriched from blood (not recorded which). The V and J genes are TRBV3-1 (or the pseudogene TRBV3-2) and TRBJ1-3; no definite D call. This receptor was obtained from a man aged 55 to 70 who had recovered from COVID-19. CDR3 loop: CASSQAAGEGNTIYF. The CDR3 nucleotides are TGTGCCAGCAGCCAAGCCGCCGGGGAAGGAAACACCATATATTTT.